These 5 T cell receptor beta chains share one sample of origin, sequenced in a study of blood T cell repertoires in COVID-19. The method was immunoSEQ multiplex PCR; TCRdb's version includes in-frame clones alone and lacks a portion of them. The repertoire holds 150,000 to 200,000 clones, with roughly 76% as singletons. The sequencing input was peripheral blood. The receptors here all came from a woman older than 75 with COVID-19, enrolled during active disease.

The chain has TRBV4-3 and TRBJ1-2; D is uncertain. The CDR3 is made up of 13 amino acids. The germline V and J ends were trimmed by 1 base and 3 bases, with 6 bases remaining between them. Germline-derived CDR1 and CDR2 are LGHNA and YSLEER. This CDR3 is CASSQGGYYGYTF. The CDR3 bases are TGCGCCAGCAGCCAAGGCGGCTACTATGGCTACACCTTC.

CDR3 region: CASSVQREGGDTQYF. The CDR3 DNA is TGTGCCAGTAGTGTGCAGCGGGAGGGTGGAGATACGCAGTATTTT. The chain has TRBV19 and TRBJ2-3; 10 bases match TRBD2. Germline V gene data show CDR1 as LNHDA and CDR2 as SQIVND (reference sequence). Losses at the gene ends were 5 bases for V and 5 bases for J; bases not matched to a gene: 7. The length of the CDR3 is 15 residues.

The genes are TRBV6-2 or TRBV6-3 and TRBJ1-5; TRBD1 is a possible D gene (5 bases). This CDR3 has 17 amino acids. Germline V CDR1 and CDR2: MNHEY, SVGEGT. V shed 6 bases and J shed 0 bases, with 18 bases lying between them. The CDR3, as DNA: TGTGCCAGCAGCCCCGTTCGGGGGGGATATAGCAATCAGCCCCAGCATTTT. Translation gives CASSPVRGGYSNQPQHF.

The rearrangement uses TRBV2 and TRBJ2-2; TRBD1 agrees at 9 bases. The CDR3 has 16 residues. V trimming: 6 bases; J trimming: 1 base; junction bases outside the gene matches: 6. Germline CDR1 and CDR2: SNHLY and FYNNEI. CDR3 bases: TGTGCCAGCAGCCAACAGGGGGCAAAGAACACCGGGGAGCTGTTTTTT. Translating gives CASSQQGAKNTGELFF.

The chain recombines TRBV19 with TRBJ1-1; D unclear. The V and J ends lost 6 bases and 5 bases respectively, with 7 bases between them. The germline gives CDR1 LNHDA, CDR2 SQIVND (reference sequence). The CDR3 contains 11 residues. CDR3 DNA: TGTGCCAGTAGCCGGGGTACTGAAGCTTTCTTT. This translates into CASSRGTEAFF.